The next 17 T cell receptor beta chains were all read from a single sample in a study of T cell responses to AZD1222 COVID-19 vaccine. Generated by immunoSEQ multiplex PCR, the TCRdb table keeps only in-frame clones and is missing some. There are 130,000 to 150,000 clones in the sample; roughly 80% occur only once, and over 4% lies in the top ten. Sequences were derived from peripheral blood, sampled on day 0 of MenACWY control vaccination. All receptors come from an adult in good health.

This rearrangement joins TRBV5-1 to TRBJ1-2; 8 bases agree with TRBD1. Germline lookup yields CDR1 SGHRS and CDR2 YFSETQ. J lost 8 bases, V lost 4 bases, and 16 bases had no gene match. The CDR3 sequence is 16 residues long. The CDR3 coding sequence is TGCGCCAGCAGCGTAAGGCAGGGGGCGCTGGGAGTAGGCTACACCTTC. It encodes CASSVRQGALGVGYTF.

This clone was counted once. This sequence joins TRBV15 and TRBJ2-6; D is unclear. Germline lookup yields CDR1 LNHNV and CDR2 YYDKDF (reference sequence). Trimming shortened V by 0 bases and J by 1 base, and 4 bases separated the two germline ends. The CDR3 is 15 residues long. CDR3 residues: CATSRDGSGANVLTF. CDR3 nucleotides: TGTGCCACCAGCAGAGATGGGTCTGGGGCCAACGTCCTGACTTTC.

Only a few counts were recorded for this clone. This chain connects TRBV6-5 to TRBJ2-3, with D possibly being TRBD1 (6 bases). Trimming took 6 bases from V and 0 from J, leaving 13 bases between them. The CDR3 runs 15 residues. The germline V gene encodes CDR1 MNHEY and CDR2 SVGAGI. The CDR3 bases are TGTGCCAGCAGCCCGGACAGAACAAGCACAGATACGCAGTATTTT. Protein product: CASSPDRTSTDTQYF.

The V call is TRBV7-8, the J call TRBJ2-1; 9 bases are shared with TRBD2. The CDR3 runs to 16 residues. Losses at the gene ends were 1 base for V and 6 bases for J; bases not matched to a gene: 7. CDR1 and CDR2 from the germline V gene are SGHVS and FQNEAQ. Here the CDR3 reads CASSLVAGGPSNEQFF. The CDR3 DNA reads TGTGCCAGCAGCTTAGTGGCGGGGGGGCCCAGCAATGAGCAGTTCTTC.

Here the CDR3 reads CASSLVLSSYEQYF. The CDR3 DNA follows: TGTGCCAGCAGCTTAGTTCTCTCCTCCTACGAGCAGTACTTC. V and J are TRBV11-2 and TRBJ2-7; D is ambiguous. CDR1 and CDR2 (germline): SGHAT, FQNNGV. Trimming took 1 base from V and 0 from J, leaving 7 bases between them. This CDR3 has 14 amino acids.

V is TRBV7-8 and J is TRBJ1-5; TRBD1 matches 8 bases. Germline lookup yields CDR1 SGHVS and CDR2 FQNEAQ. V was pared by 3 bases and J by 7 bases, with 8 bases of the junction left unmatched. This CDR3 has 15 residues. The DNA for the CDR3 is TGTGCCAGCAGCTTCGCCGCAGGGGGCGACCAGCCCCAGCATTTT. Its protein product is CASSFAAGGDQPQHF. Together with reference TRBV7-8 and TRBJ1-5, the CDR3 gives the full variable domain: GAGVSQSPRYKVAKRGQDVALRCDPISGHVSLFWYQQALGQGPEFLTYFQNEAQLDKSGLPSDRFFAERPEGSVSTLKIQRTQQEDSAVYLCASSFAAGGDQPQHFGDGTRLSIL.

The genes are TRBV18 and TRBJ1-5, with D possibly matching TRBD1 (5 bases). V was shortened by 6 bases and J by 4 bases, with 16 bases between the two germline ends. The CDR3 covers 15 residues. Germline CDR1 and CDR2: KGHSH and LQKENI. This chain's CDR3 is CASSPGRNLNQPQHF. CDR3 sequence (DNA): TGTGCCAGCTCGCCGGGACGGAACCTAAATCAGCCCCAGCATTTT. The whole variable domain, filled in from reference TRBV18 and TRBJ1-5, reads NAGVMQNPRHLVRRRGQEARLRCSPMKGHSHVYWYRQLPEEGLKFMVYLQKENIIDESGMPKERFSAEFPKEGPSILRIQQVVRGDSAAYFCASSPGRNLNQPQHFGDGTRLSIL.

V and J are TRBV2 and TRBJ1-2; tentatively, D is TRBD1 (6 bases). Germline V gives CDR1 SNHLY, CDR2 FYNNEI. The V gene lost 8 bases and the J gene lost 3 bases, with 13 bases spanning the gap. The CDR3 sequence is 13 residues long. CDR3 in amino acids: CASRTDGYYGYTF. In nucleotides, the CDR3 is TGTGCCAGCCGGACAGACGGATACTATGGCTACACCTTC.

The chain joins TRBV28 to TRBJ1-4; TRBD1 matches at 8 bases. The ends lost 10 bases at V and 1 base at J; junction bases unmatched: 8. Germline CDR1 reads MDHEN; CDR2 reads SYDVKM. This CDR3 is 15 amino acids long. The CDR3 DNA reads TGTGCCATCGGACAGGGACCTCTAACTAATGAAAAACTGTTTTTT. This gives the protein CAIGQGPLTNEKLFF.

V gene TRBV6-6 combines with J gene TRBJ1-4; a possible D gene is TRBD1 (5 bases). The V end lost 2 bases, the J end lost 5 bases, and 9 bases lay between the germline ends. Germline-derived CDR1 and CDR2 are MNHNY and SVGAGI (reference sequence). The CDR3 length is 14 residues. CDR3 protein: CASSYPRQNEKLFF. CDR3 DNA sequence: TGTGCCAGCAGTTACCCCCGACAGAATGAAAAACTGTTTTTT.

The chain carries TRBV7-9 and TRBJ2-3, with D perhaps given as TRBD1 or TRBD2 (5 bases each). CDR3 length equals 16 residues. Trimming pared 0 bases from V and 5 bases from J, leaving 15 bases between. Germline V gene data show CDR1 as SEHNR and CDR2 as FQNEAQ (reference sequence). The CDR3 here is CASSLARPGPGDTQYF. The CDR3 nucleotides read TGTGCCAGCAGCTTAGCGCGCCCGGGGCCAGGAGATACGCAGTATTTT.

This chain links TRBV6-6 with TRBJ1-5; D may be TRBD1 (5 bases). The length of the CDR3 is 15 residues. The germline gives CDR1 MNHNY, CDR2 SVGAGI (reference sequence). The V end lost 2 bases, the J end lost 2 bases, and 10 bases lay between the germline ends. In DNA, the CDR3 is TGTGCCAGCAGTTACCGGGGAGGGGGCAATCAGCCCCAGCATTTT. It encodes CASSYRGGGNQPQHF.

The CDR3: CASASGRGNTIYF. As DNA, the CDR3 is TGTGCCAGCGCAAGCGGTAGAGGAAACACCATATATTTT. This chain uses TRBV7-2 with TRBJ1-3; D not certain. The CDR3 has 13 residues. The V end lost 8 bases, the J end lost 4 bases, and 12 bases lay between the germline ends. From germline, CDR1 is SGHTA and CDR2 FQGNSA.

CDR3 amino acids: CASHGGVRNTGELFF. CDR3 sequence (DNA): TGTGCCAGTCACGGGGGTGTCCGGAACACCGGGGAGCTGTTTTTT. The chain couples TRBV19 to TRBJ2-2, with a tentative D call TRBD2 (6 bases). The ends were cut back, 8 bases at V and 1 base at J, with 14 bases in the middle. Germline lookup yields CDR1 LNHDA and CDR2 SQIVND (reference sequence). The CDR3 consists of 15 residues.

The chain recombines TRBV5-1 with TRBJ1-1, with 8 bases fitting TRBD1. This CDR3 contains 14 residues. Germline assignment: CDR1 SGHRS and CDR2 YFSETQ. J gave up 3 bases and V 6 bases, and 7 bases lay outside the gene matches. The DNA for the CDR3 is TGCGCCAGCACTGACACAGGGGGGGACACTGAAGCTTTCTTT. Protein product: CASTDTGGDTEAFF. Full variable domain (missing parts from reference TRBV5-1 and TRBJ1-1): KAGVTQTPRYLIKTRGQQVTLSCSPISGHRSVSWYQQTPGQGLQFLFEYFSETQRNKGNFPGRFSGRQFSNSRSEMNVSTLELGDSALYLCASTDTGGDTEAFFGQGTRLTVV.

This chain uses TRBV6-5 with TRBJ1-2; D is perhaps TRBD1 (5 bases). Germline V gene data show CDR1 as MNHEY and CDR2 as SVGAGI. The CDR3 runs to 13 residues. V shed 8 bases and J shed 5 bases, with 15 bases lying between them. The CDR3 sequence is CASQSGESYGYTF. The CDR3 bases are TGTGCCAGCCAGTCGGGGGAGTCATATGGCTACACCTTC.

This clone was observed a single time. At one boundary the junction diverges from the germline segment, which might be a read error. The V call is TRBV2, the J call TRBJ1-5; 8 bases map to TRBD1. Germline-derived CDR1 and CDR2 are SNHLY and FYNNEI. The CDR3 length is 13 residues. CDR3 residues: CASNPGGKQPQHF. CDR3 nucleotide sequence: TGTGCCAGCAATCCAGGGGGCAAACAGCCCCAGCATTTT.